This T cell receptor beta chain was sequenced for a study of T cell responses to AZD1222 COVID-19 vaccine. Germline CDR1 reads MNHEY; CDR2 reads SMNVEV (reference sequence). The CDR3 totals 15 residues. Trimming took 5 bases from V and 1 from J; bases not matched to a gene: 4. Only in-frame clones appear in the TCRdb table, and some are missing; sequencing was by immunoSEQ multiplex PCR. The table records 120,000 or so clones, around nine tenths of them present only once. The starting material was peripheral blood, obtained on day 0 of AZD1222 vaccination. V is TRBV27 and J is TRBJ2-2; TRBD2 matches 7 bases. The origin of this receptor is an adult in good health. CDR3 loop: CASSRLARNTGELFF. The CDR3 nucleotides are TGTGCCAGCAGTAGACTAGCTAGGAACACCGGGGAGCTGTTTTTT.